These T cell receptor beta chains were read from a single sample in a study of blood T cell repertoires in COVID-19. The assay was immunoSEQ multiplex PCR, and TCRdb's table has in-frame clones only and misses some. The profile shows approximately 220,000 clones, almost 90% of them singletons. The sample comprised PBMCs or T cells enriched from blood (not recorded which). All receptors come from a man aged 30 to 45 who had been exposed to COVID-19. The CDR3 runs from the conserved cysteine through the conserved F or W. Fields, in order: CDR3 DNA, CDR3 protein, V gene, J gene, CDR3 length, D gene, clone size. The D gene is left open where the match is weak. Some rows mark clone size as missing; the rest say once, few, many or name a class of expanded clone.

CDR3nt: TGTGCCAGCAGCCAAGATCAACGACAGGCGAGCTCTGGAAACACCATATATTTT; CDR3aa: CASSQDQRQASSGNTIYF; v_gene: TRBV3-1/TRBV3-2; j_gene: TRBJ1-3; len: 18; d_gene: .; abundance: .
CDR3nt: TGTGCCAGTAGTCTCGGTGGAAACACCATATATTTT; CDR3aa: CASSLGGNTIYF; v_gene: TRBV19; j_gene: TRBJ1-3; len: 12; d_gene: .; abundance: .
CDR3nt: TGTGCCTGGAGTGATGAGGGGGCAGGTGGCTACACCTTC; CDR3aa: CAWSDEGAGGYTF; v_gene: TRBV30; j_gene: TRBJ1-2; len: 13; d_gene: TRBD1; abundance: .
CDR3nt: TGTGCCAGCAGGGCCAAAACGGGGGGCTCCTACGAGCAGTACTTC; CDR3aa: CASRAKTGGSYEQYF; v_gene: TRBV2; j_gene: TRBJ2-7; len: 15; d_gene: TRBD2; abundance: .
CDR3nt: TGTGCCAGCAATATACAGACAGGGGTTGAGCAGTTCTTC; CDR3aa: CASNIQTGVEQFF; v_gene: TRBV6-5; j_gene: TRBJ2-1; len: 13; d_gene: TRBD1; abundance: .
CDR3nt: TGTGCCAGCAGTGAAGCGCGGGCCCGTTGGGGATATGGCTACACCTTC; CDR3aa: CASSEARARWGYGYTF; v_gene: TRBV2; j_gene: TRBJ1-2; len: 16; d_gene: .; abundance: .
CDR3nt: TGTGCCAGCAGTTGGGGCCGACAGAGCTGGGAGACCCAGTACTTC; CDR3aa: CASSWGRQSWETQYF; v_gene: TRBV6-2/TRBV6-3; j_gene: TRBJ2-5; len: 15; d_gene: .; abundance: .
CDR3nt: TGTGCCAGCAGCCAGGACCAGACCTCAGGGGGCTTACGCGAGCAGTACTTC; CDR3aa: CASSQDQTSGGLREQYF; v_gene: TRBV3-1/TRBV3-2; j_gene: TRBJ2-7; len: 17; d_gene: TRBD1; abundance: .
CDR3nt: TGTGCCAGCAGCTTGGGGGCCGATGCAACTAATGAAAAACTGTTTTTT; CDR3aa: CASSLGADATNEKLFF; v_gene: TRBV5-4; j_gene: TRBJ1-4; len: 16; d_gene: .; abundance: .
CDR3nt: TGTGCCAGCAGCTTGAGCGGGGGGGCCGGCGGGGAGCTGTTTTTT; CDR3aa: CASSLSGGAGGELFF; v_gene: TRBV5-4; j_gene: TRBJ2-2; len: 15; d_gene: TRBD2; abundance: .
CDR3nt: TGTGCCAGCAGTCTTAGCGGGGGAGGGTCCTACAATGAGCAGTTCTTC; CDR3aa: CASSLSGGGSYNEQFF; v_gene: TRBV5-5; j_gene: TRBJ2-1; len: 16; d_gene: TRBD2; abundance: once
CDR3nt: TGTGCCAGCAGCTTAACCCTTGGCGGGGGAACAAACATTCAGTACTTC; CDR3aa: CASSLTLGGGTNIQYF; v_gene: TRBV7-2; j_gene: TRBJ2-4; len: 16; d_gene: TRBD2; abundance: few
CDR3nt: TGTGCCAGCAGAAGACTAGATTCCGGGGAGCTGTTTTTT; CDR3aa: CASRRLDSGELFF; v_gene: TRBV2; j_gene: TRBJ2-2; len: 13; d_gene: .; abundance: .
CDR3nt: TGTGCCAGCAGCCAGCTATGGGATCGACAGCCGACACCCCTCCACTTT; CDR3aa: CASSQLWDRQPTPLHF; v_gene: TRBV3-1/TRBV3-2; j_gene: TRBJ1-6; len: 16; d_gene: .; abundance: few
CDR3nt: TGTGCCAGCAGCCTAAGGGGGCGCGGAACTGAAGCTTTCTTT; CDR3aa: CASSLRGRGTEAFF; v_gene: TRBV7-3; j_gene: TRBJ1-1; len: 14; d_gene: TRBD1; abundance: .
CDR3nt: TGTGCCAGCAGCGTAGAACAGGGGGGAAACACCATATATTTT; CDR3aa: CASSVEQGGNTIYF; v_gene: TRBV9; j_gene: TRBJ1-3; len: 14; d_gene: TRBD1; abundance: .
CDR3nt: TGTGCCAGCAGTATTAGCTCCTACGAGCAGTACTTC; CDR3aa: CASSISSYEQYF; v_gene: TRBV2; j_gene: TRBJ2-7; len: 12; d_gene: .; abundance: .
CDR3nt: TGTGCTAGTGGTCTAACAACCAGGACAGGCTCACCCCTCCACTTT; CDR3aa: CASGLTTRTGSPLHF; v_gene: TRBV12-5; j_gene: TRBJ1-6; len: 15; d_gene: TRBD1; abundance: .
CDR3nt: TGTGCCATCAGTGGGGGGACAGGGGCAACAGATACGCAGTATTTT; CDR3aa: CAISGGTGATDTQYF; v_gene: TRBV10-3; j_gene: TRBJ2-3; len: 15; d_gene: TRBD1; abundance: .
CDR3nt: TGTGCCAGCAGCTACACTGGAAACACCATATATTTT; CDR3aa: CASSYTGNTIYF; v_gene: TRBV7-9; j_gene: TRBJ1-3; len: 12; d_gene: .; abundance: .
CDR3nt: TGTGCCAGTAGTGCGACAGGGGGTGGCACTGAAGCTTTCTTT; CDR3aa: CASSATGGGTEAFF; v_gene: TRBV19; j_gene: TRBJ1-1; len: 14; d_gene: TRBD1; abundance: .
CDR3nt: TGTGCCAGCAGTTTCCTAGCGGGGGGGAAGGAGACCCAGTACTTC; CDR3aa: CASSFLAGGKETQYF; v_gene: TRBV28; j_gene: TRBJ2-5; len: 15; d_gene: TRBD2; abundance: few
CDR3nt: TGTGCCAGCAGCCACATCGACCCCACAGGGAACTATGGCTACACCTTC; CDR3aa: CASSHIDPTGNYGYTF; v_gene: TRBV14; j_gene: TRBJ1-2; len: 16; d_gene: .; abundance: .
CDR3nt: TGTGCCAGCAGCCAAGTAATTAGCGGGTTCACAGATACGCAGTATTTT; CDR3aa: CASSQVISGFTDTQYF; v_gene: TRBV9; j_gene: TRBJ2-3; len: 16; d_gene: TRBD2; abundance: .
CDR3nt: TGTGCCAGCAGCTCAGGGGTAGTGGGAAACACCATATATTTT; CDR3aa: CASSSGVVGNTIYF; v_gene: TRBV9; j_gene: TRBJ1-3; len: 14; d_gene: .; abundance: .
CDR3nt: TGTGCCATCAGTGCTCGGACAGGTCCTAACTATGGCTACACCTTC; CDR3aa: CAISARTGPNYGYTF; v_gene: TRBV10-3; j_gene: TRBJ1-2; len: 15; d_gene: TRBD1; abundance: .
CDR3nt: TGTGCCAGTAGTTTAACAGGGGGCGGTCAGCCCCAGCATTTT; CDR3aa: CASSLTGGGQPQHF; v_gene: TRBV19; j_gene: TRBJ1-5; len: 14; d_gene: TRBD1; abundance: once
CDR3nt: TGTGCCAGCAGTCCCCAGACCACAGCGAACACTGAAGCTTTCTTT; CDR3aa: CASSPQTTANTEAFF; v_gene: TRBV14; j_gene: TRBJ1-1; len: 15; d_gene: .; abundance: .
CDR3nt: TGTGCCAGCAGCCACCTACCGGGACTGGATGAGCAGTTCTTC; CDR3aa: CASSHLPGLDEQFF; v_gene: TRBV7-2; j_gene: TRBJ2-1; len: 14; d_gene: .; abundance: .
CDR3nt: TGCGCCAGCTCACCTGCATTGTCGGGAGAGACCCAGTACTTC; CDR3aa: CASSPALSGETQYF; v_gene: TRBV5-1; j_gene: TRBJ2-5; len: 14; d_gene: .; abundance: .
CDR3nt: TGCGCCAGCAGTCTGGGGACAGGGGACTACAATGAGCAGTTCTTC; CDR3aa: CASSLGTGDYNEQFF; v_gene: TRBV23-1; j_gene: TRBJ2-1; len: 15; d_gene: TRBD1; abundance: .
CDR3nt: TGCGCCAGCAGCCGAAACCGGGACAGGGGGTCTCGGGGCTACACCTTC; CDR3aa: CASSRNRDRGSRGYTF; v_gene: TRBV4-1; j_gene: TRBJ1-2; len: 16; d_gene: TRBD1; abundance: .
CDR3nt: TGTGCCAGCAGTCCTGGACTGAGGAGCTCAACTAATGAAAAACTGTTTTTT; CDR3aa: CASSPGLRSSTNEKLFF; v_gene: TRBV7-8; j_gene: TRBJ1-4; len: 17; d_gene: .; abundance: .
CDR3nt: TGTGCCAGTAGACTAGGGACAGGGAAATGGGGAACTGAAGCTTTCTTT; CDR3aa: CASRLGTGKWGTEAFF; v_gene: TRBV19; j_gene: TRBJ1-1; len: 16; d_gene: TRBD1; abundance: .
CDR3nt: TGTGCCAGCAGCCCAGGGACAGTCGGGAACTACGAGCAGTACTTC; CDR3aa: CASSPGTVGNYEQYF; v_gene: TRBV4-2; j_gene: TRBJ2-7; len: 15; d_gene: TRBD1; abundance: .
CDR3nt: TGTGCCAGCAGTGAAGGCAGGGGCGGTAATAGCAATCAGCCCCAGCATTTT; CDR3aa: CASSEGRGGNSNQPQHF; v_gene: TRBV6-1; j_gene: TRBJ1-5; len: 17; d_gene: .; abundance: .
CDR3nt: TGTGCCAGCAGCCGAGAGGGCACGTCAACTAATGAAAAACTGTTTTTT; CDR3aa: CASSREGTSTNEKLFF; v_gene: TRBV7-6; j_gene: TRBJ1-4; len: 16; d_gene: .; abundance: .
CDR3nt: TGTGCCAGCAGCCACATCTCAGGATTAGGTGGAAACACCATATATTTT; CDR3aa: CASSHISGLGGNTIYF; v_gene: TRBV3-1/TRBV3-2; j_gene: TRBJ1-3; len: 16; d_gene: .; abundance: .
CDR3nt: TGTGCCAGCAGCGTAGGGACAGGGCAGGGGAACACTGAAGCTTTCTTT; CDR3aa: CASSVGTGQGNTEAFF; v_gene: TRBV9; j_gene: TRBJ1-1; len: 16; d_gene: TRBD1; abundance: .
CDR3nt: TGTGCCAGCAGCTTAGTGACAGGGTCCTATGGCTACACCTTC; CDR3aa: CASSLVTGSYGYTF; v_gene: TRBV11-2; j_gene: TRBJ1-2; len: 14; d_gene: TRBD1; abundance: .
CDR3nt: TGTGCCACTCCGTTAGTTCAGCCCCAGCATTTT; CDR3aa: CATPLVQPQHF; v_gene: TRBV24-1; j_gene: TRBJ1-5; len: 11; d_gene: .; abundance: .
CDR3nt: TGTGCCAGCAGCAAAGGCGGACAGGGGGGCTATGGCTACACCTTC; CDR3aa: CASSKGGQGGYGYTF; v_gene: TRBV21-1; j_gene: TRBJ1-2; len: 15; d_gene: .; abundance: .